This section outlines one T cell receptor (beta chain) sequence together with its context. The sample is drawn from a study of technical replicates of blood from a handful of donors. Here immunoSEQ multiplex PCR was the method, and the copy in TCRdb shows in-frame clones only, minus some. The table lists more than 75,000 clones, 96% of them singletons, with more than 0.35% in the top ten. The V gene's germline CDR1 is SGHNT and CDR2 YYREEE (reference sequence). The V gene lost 2 bases and the J gene lost 5 bases, with 13 bases spanning the gap. The CDR3 runs to 15 residues. The specimen was T cells isolated from PBMCs. The sequence was collected from a human donor in good health. V is TRBV5-4 and J is TRBJ2-2, with TRBD2 as a possible D gene (7 bases). The chain's CDR3 is CASSFAGARTGELFF. The CDR3 DNA reads as TGTGCCAGCAGCTTCGCGGGGGCGAGGACCGGGGAGCTGTTTTTT.